This TCR beta chain was captured by sequencing in a study of shared clonotypes between healthy human individuals (dated by TCRdb to 2020 to 2022). Describing the broader study: Two women and three men aged 18 to 49 years were included in the cohort. For each donor, CD4 naive and CD4 memory were each given three plates, CD8 naive was given two plates, and CD8 memory was given one plate. To estimate repertoire size and how much clonotype sharing occurs between individuals, the study deeply sequenced the blood TCR repertoires of a handful of healthy adults. Libraries were prepared and TCR repertoires were sequenced by different laboratories using diverse techniques, in order to increase sequencing depth and limit assay-specific biases. Each donor's leukapheresis produced roughly between about 0.8 and 8.9 billion PBMCs.

Counted from cysteine to phenylalanine, this CDR3 has 16 amino acids. Of the read, only the CDR3 DNA is kept; its 48 bases are in frame from base 1. According to the germline V gene, CDR1 reads KGHSH and CDR2 reads LQKENI. At the junction V is shortened by 4 bases and J by 3 bases, with 15 bases in between. There are a few counts of this clone. Its antigen remains unidentified. No base-level quality is on record; no much larger clone is a single base apart. Donors were healthy HIV-negative adults with no recently reported acute infections or vaccinations. Every donor was a Caucasian adult residing in Nashville, Tennessee, USA. Magnetic negative selection was used to enrich CD4+ T cells, after which naive cells were positively selected on CD45RA and the negative fraction became the memory subset. Blood was obtained by leukapheresis, after which PBMCs were separated by Ficoll-Histopaque density gradient centrifugation and cryopreserved in liquid nitrogen vapor phase. Analytical flow cytometry was used to check the purity and quantity of each magnetically sorted T cell population. Each sorted fraction had its genomic DNA isolated and then quantified by UV absorbance on a Nanodrop 2000c.

Using the deep immunoSEQ assay, TCR CDR3 regions were amplified from genomic DNA by multiplex PCR. Genomic DNA extracted from each cell subset was distributed evenly over all wells of several immunoSEQ 96-well plates, and each plate served as one replicate. For sorted subsets, 150 to 200 ng genomic DNA, equal to approximately 30,000 T cell genomes, was loaded into each replicate PCR. The purified libraries were quantified using a Qubit 3.0 fluorometer, sized with a Bioanalyzer 2100, and then quantified again using the KAPA Library Quantification kit. Every immunoSEQ 96-well plate was sequenced on a separate single-read 150-cycle Illumina NextSeq 550 flow cell. The source study handled its data this way. Because the immunoSEQ output held only junctional sequences and lacked quality scores, the filtering could not match the filtering applied to full-length reads. To assign V/J genes and CDR3, sequences were annotated using PyIR, a Python wrapper for IgBLAST v1.9, with IMGT germline references. Reads were filtered out if the reads had weak V/J assignments (E-value above 1e-6), no CDR3, stop codons, out-of-frame junctions, or ambiguous translated residues. V3J clonotypes were defined as sequences sharing the same inferred V gene, J gene, and CDR3 amino acid sequence. Percentage overlap between repertoires was computed as shared unique clonotypes divided by the size of the smaller repertoire. Repertoire richness was assessed with RTK rarefaction, the Chao1 estimator, and Recon v2.1 estimates of unobserved clonotypes. Generation probabilities for all TCRbeta clonotypes obtained by the gDNA method from a few donors were computed using OLGA. The table was pulled from immuneACCESS by TCRdb, which kept in-frame rearrangements only. Such tables lose some clones; where checked, under half of the loss comes from unresolved V genes, and the rest has no known cause. D and trimming were read from the DNA, whereas the V and J calls and clone size are those reported in that table. The sample table holds 550,000 to 700,000 clones, of which around 78% were seen once. The top ten hold roughly 2% of the sample.

What the work shows at the level of the full study, not this receptor alone: Pairwise subsampling led to the expectation that sequencing depth would affect the degree of clonotype sharing among donors. Only blood was sampled, and tissue TCR repertoires likely differ from those in blood. The small number of donors limited the genetic and exposure-history diversity represented. Compared with non-shared clonotypes, clonotypes shared by all four sorted-subset donors had higher generation probabilities. Naive subsets generally had larger estimated clonotype richness than memory subsets. When a handful of donors were compared, the shared fraction of clonotypes was around 5% for naive CD4, roughly 3.4% for naive CD8, roughly 2.5% for memory CD4, and 0.4% for memory CD8. Even with the large sequencing depth, rarefaction of the sorted-subset datasets indicated that sequencing was incomplete.

The chain is assembled from TRBV18 and TRBJ2-2, with no D gene named confidently. The sequenced sample was memory CD4+ T cells sorted from blood. The sample's cell subset or site label is to be understood as: CD45RA-negative fraction. The clonotype was recovered from a woman aged 25 to 39 in good health. The encoded CDR3 is CASSRSVSEYTGELFF. The sequenced DNA is TGTGCCAGCTCACGGTCGGTTTCAGAATACACCGGGGAGCTGTTTTTT.